The text below deals with one T cell receptor beta chain. The CDR3 covers 16 residues. Losses at the gene ends were 0 bases for V and 3 bases for J; bases not matched to a gene: 7. Germline CDR1 is SQVTM and CDR2 is ANQGSEA. This sample was taken from a study of blood T cell repertoires in COVID-19. Study details: The cDNA or gDNA used as material had been derived from T cells, B-cell-depleted T cells, or PBMCs.

Seattle patient enrollment occurred during active infection, with longitudinal follow-up thereafter. In the authors' workflow: For nucleated cells, counts were estimated from reference gene primer amplification. Generated by immunoSEQ multiplex PCR, the TCRdb table keeps only in-frame clones and is missing some. D and trimming were read from the DNA, whereas the V and J calls and clone size are those reported in that table. In the table there are approximately 180,000 clones, roughly 84% of which are singletons. The chain uses TRBV29-1 and TRBJ2-5; TRBD1 matches at 10 bases. The receptor's source is a woman in her thirties or forties with COVID-19, enrolled during active disease. The sample was peripheral blood. Here the CDR3 DNA reads TGCAGCGTTGAAGATCGGGCCGGGACAGGGGAAGAGACCCAGTACTTC. Its protein is CSVEDRAGTGEETQYF. Together with reference TRBV29-1 and TRBJ2-5, the CDR3 gives the full variable domain: SAVISQKPSRDICQRGTSLTIQCQVDSQVTMMFWYRQQPGQSLTLIATANQGSEATYESGFVIDKFPISRPNLTFSTLTVSNMSPEDSSIYLCSVEDRAGTGEETQYFGPGTRLLVL.